The clone carrying this TCR beta chain appeared many times. Its target is unknown. The authors sorted naive CD8 T cells as CD8+CD4-CCR7+CD45RA+. This CDR3 has 13 amino acids. Between the trimmed V and J ends, which lost 8 bases and 5 bases, there was a span of 14 bases. The sample is drawn from a study of molecular identifiers for immune sequencing clone quantification. Study background: Five portions were made in replicates from RNA of roughly 20,000 or 100,000 naive CD8 cells, and four underwent sequencing.

TCRdb redid the calling of the PCR reads with MiXCR, one entry per CDR3 protein. This table has hundreds of thousands of distinct CDR3 sequences, about 25% appearing once. Study-level points and caveats: Identical TCR molecules can share a barcode, and this sharing could underestimate highly expanded clone sizes. Clones exceeding 20 RNA copies carried over 97% of effector molecules but under 1% of naive-cell molecules.

The sequence derives from a human donor in good health. Some libraries in this study had Jurkat cell RNA spiked in. The chain recombines TRBV12-3 or TRBV12-4 with TRBJ2-3; D not certain. Sequencing used naive CD8+ T cells from blood, with Jurkat cell RNA spiked in. Subset specified: FACS-sorted CD8+CD4-CCR7+CD45RA+ naive T cells. CDR3 region: CASLDLTGDTQYF. CDR3 bases: TGTGCCAGCCTCGACTTAACGGGAGATACGCAGTATTTT.